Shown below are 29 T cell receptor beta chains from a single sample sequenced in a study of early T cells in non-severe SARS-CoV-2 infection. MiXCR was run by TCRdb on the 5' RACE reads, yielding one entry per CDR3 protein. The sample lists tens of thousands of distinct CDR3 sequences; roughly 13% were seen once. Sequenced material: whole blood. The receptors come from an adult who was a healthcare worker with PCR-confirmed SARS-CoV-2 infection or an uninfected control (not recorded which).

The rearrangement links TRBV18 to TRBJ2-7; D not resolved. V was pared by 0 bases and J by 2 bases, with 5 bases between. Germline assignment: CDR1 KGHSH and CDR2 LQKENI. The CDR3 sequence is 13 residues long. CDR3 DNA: TGTGCCAGCTCACCACCAGGGCCCTACGAGCAGTACTTC. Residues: CASSPPGPYEQYF.

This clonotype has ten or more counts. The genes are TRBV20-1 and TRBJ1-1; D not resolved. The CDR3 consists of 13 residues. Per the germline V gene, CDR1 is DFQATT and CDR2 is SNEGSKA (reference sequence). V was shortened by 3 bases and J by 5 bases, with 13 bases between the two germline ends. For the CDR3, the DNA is TGCAGTGCTAGGGCGCAGCCTGGAACTGAAGCTTTCTTT. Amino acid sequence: CSARAQPGTEAFF.

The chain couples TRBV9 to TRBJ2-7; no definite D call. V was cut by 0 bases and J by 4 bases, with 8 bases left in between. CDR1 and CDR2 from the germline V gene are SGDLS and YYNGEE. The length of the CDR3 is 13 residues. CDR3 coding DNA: TGTGCCAGCAGCGTAGATCCGTTTTACGAGCAGTACTTC. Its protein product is CASSVDPFYEQYF.

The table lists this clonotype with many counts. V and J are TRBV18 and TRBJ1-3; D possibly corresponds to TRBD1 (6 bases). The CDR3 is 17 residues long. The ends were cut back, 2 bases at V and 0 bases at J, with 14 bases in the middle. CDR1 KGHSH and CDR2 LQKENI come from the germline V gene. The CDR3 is CASSPVTGPTSGNTIYF. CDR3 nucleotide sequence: TGTGCCAGCTCACCAGTGACAGGCCCGACCTCTGGAAACACCATATATTTT.

The CDR3 nucleotides read TGTGCCTGGAGCCACCAGGGGGCGGATGGCTACACCTTC. It yields the protein CAWSHQGADGYTF. This chain uses TRBV30 with TRBJ1-2; 8 nucleotides agree with TRBD1. The CDR3 has 13 residues. Unmatched junction bases numbered 6, after V lost 3 bases and J lost 6 bases. Germline loops: CDR1 GTSNPN, CDR2 SVGIG (reference sequence).

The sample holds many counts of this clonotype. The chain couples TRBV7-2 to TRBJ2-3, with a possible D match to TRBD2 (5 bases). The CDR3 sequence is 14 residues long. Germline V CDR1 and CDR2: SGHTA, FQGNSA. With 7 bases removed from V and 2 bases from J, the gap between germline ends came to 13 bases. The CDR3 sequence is CASTIYGVTDTQYF. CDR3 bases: TGTGCCAGCACTATTTACGGGGTCACAGATACGCAGTATTTT.

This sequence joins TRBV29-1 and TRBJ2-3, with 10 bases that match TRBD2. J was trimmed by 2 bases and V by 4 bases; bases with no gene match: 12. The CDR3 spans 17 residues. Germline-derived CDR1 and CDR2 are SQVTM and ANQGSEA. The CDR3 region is CSVVLASGGPSTDTQYF. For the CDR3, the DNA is TGCAGCGTTGTCTTGGCTAGCGGGGGCCCCTCCACAGATACGCAGTATTTT.

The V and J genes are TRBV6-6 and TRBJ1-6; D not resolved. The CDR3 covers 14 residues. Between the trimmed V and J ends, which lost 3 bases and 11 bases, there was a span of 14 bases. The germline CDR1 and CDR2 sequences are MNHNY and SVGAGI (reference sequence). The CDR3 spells CASSYASPRAPLHF. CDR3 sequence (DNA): TGTGCCAGCAGTTATGCCTCCCCAAGGGCACCCCTCCACTTT.

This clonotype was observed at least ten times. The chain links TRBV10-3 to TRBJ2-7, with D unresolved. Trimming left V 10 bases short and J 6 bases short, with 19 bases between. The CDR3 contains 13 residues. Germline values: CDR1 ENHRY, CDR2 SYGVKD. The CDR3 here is CATQTDPPSEQYF. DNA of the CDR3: TGTGCCACTCAGACCGACCCTCCCTCCGAGCAGTACTTC.

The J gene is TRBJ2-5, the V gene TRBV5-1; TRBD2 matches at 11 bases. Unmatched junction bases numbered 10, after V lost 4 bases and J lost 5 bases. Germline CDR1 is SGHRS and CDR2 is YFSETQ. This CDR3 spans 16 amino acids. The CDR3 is CASSVLAGAASETQYF. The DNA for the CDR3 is TGCGCCAGCAGCGTACTAGCGGGGGCCGCCTCGGAGACCCAGTACTTC.

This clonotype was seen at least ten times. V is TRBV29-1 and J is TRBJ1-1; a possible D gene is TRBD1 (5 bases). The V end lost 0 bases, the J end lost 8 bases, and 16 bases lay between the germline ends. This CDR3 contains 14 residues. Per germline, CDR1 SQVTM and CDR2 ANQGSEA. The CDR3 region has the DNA TGCAGCGTTGAAGAGAGGGGTATGCTGGAGGAAGCTTTCTTT. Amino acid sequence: CSVEERGMLEEAFF.

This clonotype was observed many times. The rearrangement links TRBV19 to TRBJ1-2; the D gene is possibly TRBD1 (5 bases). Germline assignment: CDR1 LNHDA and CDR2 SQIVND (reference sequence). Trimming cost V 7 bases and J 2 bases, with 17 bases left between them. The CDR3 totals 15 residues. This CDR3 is CASNQRGANNYGYTF. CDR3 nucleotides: TGTGCCAGTAACCAGAGGGGTGCCAACAACTATGGCTACACCTTC.

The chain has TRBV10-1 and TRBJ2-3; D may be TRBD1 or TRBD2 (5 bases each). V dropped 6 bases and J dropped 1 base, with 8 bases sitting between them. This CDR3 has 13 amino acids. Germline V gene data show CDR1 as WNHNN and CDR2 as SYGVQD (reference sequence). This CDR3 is CASSRDGTDTQYF. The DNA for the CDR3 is TGCGCCAGCAGCCGGGACGGCACAGATACGCAGTATTTT.

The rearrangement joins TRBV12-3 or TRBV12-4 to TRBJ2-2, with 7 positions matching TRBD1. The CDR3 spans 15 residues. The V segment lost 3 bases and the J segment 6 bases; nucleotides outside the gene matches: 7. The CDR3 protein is CASSLVQGSAGELFF. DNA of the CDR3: TGTGCCAGCAGTTTGGTACAGGGGTCGGCCGGGGAGCTGTTTTTT.

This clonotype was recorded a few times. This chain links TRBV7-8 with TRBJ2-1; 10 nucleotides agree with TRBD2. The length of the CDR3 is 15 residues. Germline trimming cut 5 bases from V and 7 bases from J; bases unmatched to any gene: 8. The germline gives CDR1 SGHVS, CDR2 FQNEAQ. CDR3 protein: CASSQTSGNGNEQFF. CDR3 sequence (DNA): TGTGCCAGCAGCCAAACTAGCGGGAATGGAAATGAGCAGTTCTTC.

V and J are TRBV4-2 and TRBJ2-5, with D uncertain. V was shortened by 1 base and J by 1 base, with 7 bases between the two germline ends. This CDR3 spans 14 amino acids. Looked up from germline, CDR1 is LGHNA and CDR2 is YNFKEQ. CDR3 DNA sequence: TGTGCCAGCAGCCAAGTCGCCAGCCAAGAGACCCAGTACTTC. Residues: CASSQVASQETQYF.

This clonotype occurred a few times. The CDR3 reads CASSLEGLASYNEQFF. The DNA of the CDR3 is TGTGCCAGCAGCTTGGAGGGACTAGCTTCCTACAATGAGCAGTTCTTC. The chain links TRBV5-5 to TRBJ2-1; 9 nucleotides align to TRBD2. V dropped 0 bases and J dropped 1; count of bases not matched to a gene: 2. The V gene's germline CDR1 is SGHKS and CDR2 YYEKEE (reference sequence). This CDR3 is built from 16 residues.

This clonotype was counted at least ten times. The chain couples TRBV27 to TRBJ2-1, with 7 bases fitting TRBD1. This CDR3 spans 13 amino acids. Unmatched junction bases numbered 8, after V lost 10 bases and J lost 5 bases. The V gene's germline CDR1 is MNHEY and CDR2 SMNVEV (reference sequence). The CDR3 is CAIRTGANNEQFF. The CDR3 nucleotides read TGTGCCATCCGGACAGGAGCCAACAATGAGCAGTTCTTC.

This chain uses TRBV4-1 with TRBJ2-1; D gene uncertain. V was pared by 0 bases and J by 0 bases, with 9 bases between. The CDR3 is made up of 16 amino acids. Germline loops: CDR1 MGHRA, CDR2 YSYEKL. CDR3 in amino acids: CASSQDLRSSYNEQFF. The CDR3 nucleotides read TGCGCCAGCAGCCAAGATCTGAGGAGCTCCTACAATGAGCAGTTCTTC.

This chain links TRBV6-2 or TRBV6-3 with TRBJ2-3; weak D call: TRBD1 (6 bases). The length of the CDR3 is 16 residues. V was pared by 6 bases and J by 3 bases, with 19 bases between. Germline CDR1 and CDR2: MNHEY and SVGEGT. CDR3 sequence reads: CASRKQGERRTDTQYF. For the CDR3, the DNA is TGTGCCAGCAGGAAACAGGGAGAACGGAGGACAGATACGCAGTATTTT.

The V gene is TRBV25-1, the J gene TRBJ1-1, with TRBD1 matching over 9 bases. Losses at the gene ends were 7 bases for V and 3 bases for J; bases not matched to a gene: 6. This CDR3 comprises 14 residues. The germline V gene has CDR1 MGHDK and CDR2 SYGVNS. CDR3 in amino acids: CASNPTGGHTEAFF. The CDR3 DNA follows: TGTGCCAGCAACCCTACAGGGGGCCACACTGAAGCTTTCTTT.

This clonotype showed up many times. CDR3 sequence reads: CASAEGTWNSPLHF. The CDR3 nucleotides read TGTGCCAGCGCGGAGGGGACATGGAATTCACCCCTCCACTTT. The chain joins TRBV3-1 to TRBJ1-6, with a possible D match to TRBD1 (6 bases). Trimming left V 8 bases short and J 7 bases short, with 15 bases between. This CDR3 contains 14 residues. Per the germline V gene, CDR1 is LGHDT and CDR2 is YNNKEL (reference sequence).

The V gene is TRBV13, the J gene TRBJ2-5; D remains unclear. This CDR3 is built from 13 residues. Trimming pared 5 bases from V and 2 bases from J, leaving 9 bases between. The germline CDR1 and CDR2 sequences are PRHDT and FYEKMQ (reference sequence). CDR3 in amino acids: CASSPPEQETQYF. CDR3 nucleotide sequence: TGTGCCAGCAGCCCCCCGGAGCAAGAGACCCAGTACTTC.

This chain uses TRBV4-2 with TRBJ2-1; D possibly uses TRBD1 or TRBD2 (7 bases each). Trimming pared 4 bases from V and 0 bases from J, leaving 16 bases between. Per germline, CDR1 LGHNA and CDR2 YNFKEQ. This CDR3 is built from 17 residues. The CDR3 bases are TGTGCCAGCAGCCTAGGGGGCGGGGGCCGCTCCTACAATGAGCAGTTCTTC. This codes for CASSLGGGGRSYNEQFF.

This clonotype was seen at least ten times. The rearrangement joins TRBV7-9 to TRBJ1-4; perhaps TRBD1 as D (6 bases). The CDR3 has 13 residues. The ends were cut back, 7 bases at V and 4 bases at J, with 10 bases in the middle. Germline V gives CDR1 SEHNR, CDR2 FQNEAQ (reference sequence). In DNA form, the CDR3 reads TGTGCCAGCATACAGGGCAATAATGAAAAACTGTTTTTT. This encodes CASIQGNNEKLFF.

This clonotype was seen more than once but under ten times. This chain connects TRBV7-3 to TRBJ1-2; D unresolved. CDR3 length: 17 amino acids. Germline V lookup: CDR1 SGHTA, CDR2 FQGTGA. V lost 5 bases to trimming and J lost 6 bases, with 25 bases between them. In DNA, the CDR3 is TGTGCCAGCAGCCCAGTGCTGGGAGCACAGCCAGTCGATGGCTACACCTTC. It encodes CASSPVLGAQPVDGYTF.

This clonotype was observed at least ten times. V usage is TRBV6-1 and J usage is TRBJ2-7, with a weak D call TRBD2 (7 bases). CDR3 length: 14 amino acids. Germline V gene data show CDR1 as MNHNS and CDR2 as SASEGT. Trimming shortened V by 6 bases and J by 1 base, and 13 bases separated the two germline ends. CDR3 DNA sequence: TGTGCCAGCAGAGGGGGGGGCCTTTCCTACGAGCAGTACTTC. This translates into CASRGGGLSYEQYF.

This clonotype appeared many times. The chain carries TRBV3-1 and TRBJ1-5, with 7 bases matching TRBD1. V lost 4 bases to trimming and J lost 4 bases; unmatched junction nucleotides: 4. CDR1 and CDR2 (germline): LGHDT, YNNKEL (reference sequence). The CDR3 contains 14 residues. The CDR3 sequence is CASSLPGQNQPQHF. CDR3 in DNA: TGTGCCAGCAGCCTACCGGGACAGAATCAGCCCCAGCATTTT. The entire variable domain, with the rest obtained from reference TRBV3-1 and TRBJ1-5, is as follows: DTAVSQTPKYLVTQMGNDKSIKCEQNLGHDTMYWYKQDSKKFLKIMFSYNNKELIINETVPNRFSPKSPDKAHLNLHINSLELGDSAVYFCASSLPGQNQPQHFGDGTRLSIL.

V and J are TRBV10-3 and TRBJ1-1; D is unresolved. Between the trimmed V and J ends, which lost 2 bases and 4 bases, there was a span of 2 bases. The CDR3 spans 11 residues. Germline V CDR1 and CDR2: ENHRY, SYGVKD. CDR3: CAISEGTEAFF. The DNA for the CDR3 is TGTGCCATCAGTGAGGGCACTGAAGCTTTCTTT.